One and the same sample provided the 13 T cell receptor beta chains below, sequenced in a study of blood T cell repertoires in COVID-19. The data were produced by immunoSEQ multiplex PCR, yet TCRdb's version contains in-frame clones alone and is incomplete. The sample lists some 200,000 clones, about 86% seen once, with approximately 7.6% in the top ten. Sequences were obtained from PBMCs or T cells enriched from blood (not recorded which). All receptors come from a middle-aged man who had recovered from COVID-19.

V is TRBV2 and J is TRBJ1-2; D not certain. CDR3 length: 13 residues. Germline V gene data show CDR1 as SNHLY and CDR2 as FYNNEI. Trimming took 4 bases from V and 4 from J, leaving 10 bases between them. CDR3 DNA sequence: TGTGCCAGCAGTGTCTCGGGGATCTATGGCTACACCTTC. Translated: CASSVSGIYGYTF.

This rearrangement joins TRBV2 to TRBJ2-3; possible D gene TRBD1, 6 bases. Germline CDR1 SNHLY, CDR2 FYNNEI. There are 14 residues in the CDR3. The V end lost 6 bases, the J end lost 3 bases, and 13 bases lay between the germline ends. This chain's CDR3 is CASRGGQITDTQYF. In DNA form, the CDR3 reads TGTGCCAGCAGGGGCGGACAGATAACAGATACGCAGTATTTT.

V usage is TRBV30 and J usage is TRBJ1-5; 7 nucleotides agree with TRBD1. The germline V gene encodes CDR1 GTSNPN and CDR2 SVGIG (reference sequence). The CDR3 has 17 residues. V dropped 1 base and J dropped 0; count of bases not matched to a gene: 9. The CDR3 DNA follows: TGTGCCTGGAGTGATCCGGGACAGCCAATTAGCAATCAGCCCCAGCATTTT. This gives the protein CAWSDPGQPISNQPQHF.

V usage is TRBV23-1 and J usage is TRBJ1-2; D possibly corresponds to TRBD1 (5 bases). TRBV23-1 is an ORF for which the function is uncertain. This CDR3 contains 20 residues. V was trimmed by 3 bases and J by 8 bases, leaving 34 bases between them. The CDR3 region has the DNA TGCGCCAGCAGTCATGCTGGCCAGCGGGGGTTACTAGGGACGGTATTAGGCTACACCTTC. Protein sequence: CASSHAGQRGLLGTVLGYTF.

This sequence joins TRBV1 and TRBJ1-5; the table names TRBD1, a call not compared with the DNA. TRBV1 is designated a pseudogene. The CDR3 has 14 residues. CDR3 nucleotides: TGCACCAGCAGCCAAGAACAGGGCGGGCAGCCCCAGCATTTT. Protein sequence: CTSSQEQGGQPQHF.

This clone showed up just a few times. The chain recombines TRBV6-5 with TRBJ1-1; 7 nucleotides agree with TRBD1. The CDR3 runs to 15 residues. Unmatched junction bases numbered 3, after V lost 1 base and J lost 1 base. The germline V gene has CDR1 MNHEY and CDR2 SVGAGI. CDR3 protein: CASSYYSGGNTEAFF. In DNA form, the CDR3 reads TGTGCCAGCAGTTACTATTCAGGGGGGAACACTGAAGCTTTCTTT.

V is TRBV7-2 and J is TRBJ1-2; the match to TRBD1 covers 7 bases. With 5 bases clipped from V and 8 bases from J, the junction kept 17 bases outside the gene matches. The CDR3 has 16 amino acids. Germline CDR1 is SGHTA and CDR2 is FQGNSA. The CDR3 protein is CASSVTGAGGVRGYTF. CDR3 DNA sequence: TGTGCCAGCAGCGTCACAGGGGCAGGCGGCGTTAGGGGCTACACCTTC.

V is TRBV4-1 and J is TRBJ1-1; D unclear. CDR3 length: 14 residues. With 10 bases removed from V and 3 bases from J, the gap between germline ends came to 18 bases. Germline lookup yields CDR1 MGHRA and CDR2 YSYEKL. The CDR3 here is CATSPGLGDTEAFF. The DNA for the CDR3 is TGCGCCACCTCGCCCGGACTTGGGGACACTGAAGCTTTCTTT.

This sequence joins TRBV7-2 and TRBJ1-6, with D perhaps TRBD1 (6 bases). Germline lookup yields CDR1 SGHTA and CDR2 FQGNSA. V lost 1 base, J lost 7 bases, and 14 bases lay in between. This CDR3 region has 16 residues. For the CDR3, the DNA is TGTGCCAGCAGCTTAGGGCTTCGGACAGCCAATTCACCCCTCCACTTT. This translates into CASSLGLRTANSPLHF.

The genes are TRBV7-2 and TRBJ2-1, with TRBD2 matching over 9 bases. The CDR3 covers 15 residues. Germline V gene data show CDR1 as SGHTA and CDR2 as FQGNSA. Trimming took 2 bases from V and 6 from J; bases not matched to a gene: 5. CDR3 nucleotides: TGTGCCAGCAGCTTACTGCGGGGGGGTTTCAATGAGCAGTTCTTC. Its protein is CASSLLRGGFNEQFF. Variable domain in full (rest from reference TRBV7-2 and TRBJ2-1): GAGVSQSPSNKVTEKGKDVELRCDPISGHTALYWYRQSLGQGLEFLIYFQGNSAPDKSGLPSDRFSAERTGGSVSTLTIQRTQQEDSAVYLCASSLLRGGFNEQFFGPGTRLTVL.

The chain couples TRBV4-2 to TRBJ1-2; TRBD1 matches at 8 bases. The CDR3 covers 16 residues. V was pared by 1 base and J by 4 bases, with 8 bases of the junction left unmatched. The germline gives CDR1 LGHNA, CDR2 YNFKEQ. The CDR3 nucleotides read TGTGCCAGCAGCCAAGGTCTTACAGGGGGAACCTATGGCTACACCTTC. Amino acids: CASSQGLTGGTYGYTF.

This clone showed up just once. V gene TRBV2 combines with J gene TRBJ2-3; the match to TRBD2 covers 16 bases. Germline CDR1 SNHLY, CDR2 FYNNEI. The J segment lost 11 bases and the V segment lost 3 bases, leaving 5 bases of the junction unmatched. This CDR3 comprises 15 residues. The CDR3 region is CASSDSGLAGGRQYF. The CDR3 coding sequence is TGTGCCAGCAGTGATTCGGGACTAGCGGGGGGGAGGCAGTATTTT.

The gene calls are TRBV28 and TRBJ2-7; 7 positions match TRBD1. The length of the CDR3 is 15 residues. Trimming cost V 4 bases and J 5 bases; bases outside gene matches: 11. Germline CDR1 MDHEN, CDR2 SYDVKM. The CDR3 sequence is CASSSLTGNLDEQYF. CDR3 nucleotides: TGTGCCAGCAGTTCCCTGACAGGGAATCTTGACGAGCAGTACTTC.